One and the same sample provided the 10 T cell receptor beta chains below, sequenced in a study of response to subunit inactivated influenza vaccine. TCRdb redid the calling of the RT-PCR reads with MiXCR, one entry per CDR3 protein. This table holds 500,000 to 600,000 distinct CDR3 sequences, 7.5% to 8.5% found once. The input for sequencing was PBMCs from blood, taken less than 30 months after vaccination. Source of these receptors: a man aged 50 to 69 who received an inactivated influenza vaccine.

The chain recombines TRBV6-5 with TRBJ2-7, with D possibly matching TRBD1 (6 bases). This CDR3 spans 14 amino acids. The germline V and J ends were trimmed by 2 bases and 2 bases, with 10 bases remaining between them. Germline lookup yields CDR1 MNHEY and CDR2 SVGAGI. CDR3 protein: CASSYRRTAYEQYF. CDR3 bases: TGTGCCAGCAGTTACCGCAGGACAGCCTACGAGCAGTACTTC.

This clonotype was found many times. The V call is TRBV7-2, the J call TRBJ2-7; the match to TRBD1 covers 9 bases. The CDR3 length is 12 residues. V lost 3 bases to trimming and J lost 9 bases; unmatched junction nucleotides: 3. CDR1 and CDR2 from the germline V gene are SGHTA and FQGNSA. The CDR3 DNA is TGTGCCAGCAGCTTCACAGGGGGCGCGCAGTACTTC. Amino acid sequence: CASSFTGGAQYF.

The rearrangement links TRBV11-2 to TRBJ1-5; 7 bases agree with TRBD1. Germline CDR1 reads SGHAT; CDR2 reads FQNNGV. Trimming at V came to 2 bases and at J to 3 bases, leaving 10 bases not matched to a gene. CDR3 length equals 17 residues. DNA of the CDR3: TGTGCCAGCAGCTTAAATCAAGGCAGGGGGTACAATCAGCCCCAGCATTTT. It translates to CASSLNQGRGYNQPQHF.

In this sample, this clonotype turned up many times. A read error may explain this, as a much larger clone is one base away. J is TRBJ2-3 and V is TRBV11-2; D unresolved. The ends were cut back, 7 bases at V and 0 bases at J, with 5 bases in the middle. The CDR3 totals 12 residues. Germline V lookup: CDR1 SGHAT, CDR2 FQNNGV. CDR3 sequence reads: CASTSSTDTQYF. In DNA, the CDR3 is TGTGCCAGCACCTCTAGCACAGATACGCAGTATTTT.

This clonotype was counted only a few times. The rearrangement uses TRBV20-1 and TRBJ2-7; a weak D match, TRBD1 (6 bases). The germline CDR1 and CDR2 sequences are DFQATT and SNEGSKA (reference sequence). The length of the CDR3 is 13 residues. Deletions cut 3 bases from V and 1 base from J, with 10 bases between. The CDR3 loop reads CSASTGSSYEQYF. In DNA form, the CDR3 reads TGCAGTGCTAGCACAGGGTCATCCTACGAGCAGTACTTC.

This rearrangement joins TRBV6-1 to TRBJ1-2; TRBD1 might be the D (5 bases). V was shortened by 10 bases and J by 7 bases, with 19 bases between the two germline ends. Germline CDR1 and CDR2: MNHNS and SASEGT. The CDR3 is made up of 13 amino acids. CDR3 sequence: CATRVTIGGGYTF. The CDR3 nucleotides are TGTGCCACCAGGGTCACCATCGGGGGTGGCTACACCTTC.

This clonotype has ten or more counts. The chain has TRBV6-1 and TRBJ2-1; D possibly corresponds to TRBD2 (5 bases). The ends were cut back, 6 bases at V and 0 bases at J, with 12 bases in the middle. Germline loops: CDR1 MNHNS, CDR2 SASEGT. The CDR3 has 15 residues. The CDR3 region is CASREDGNSYNEQFF. The DNA for the CDR3 is TGTGCCAGCAGAGAGGACGGGAACTCCTACAATGAGCAGTTCTTC.

The sample holds many counts of this clonotype. The J gene is TRBJ2-3, the V gene TRBV30, with 8 bases fitting TRBD1. The CDR3 has 13 residues. Germline CDR1 reads GTSNPN; CDR2 reads SVGIG (reference sequence). The ends lost 3 bases at V and 5 bases at J; junction bases unmatched: 4. CDR3 residues: CAWRDRDQDTQYF. DNA of the CDR3: TGTGCCTGGAGGGACAGGGATCAAGATACGCAGTATTTT.

At least ten counts were recorded for this clonotype. The chain uses TRBV12-3 or TRBV12-4 and TRBJ2-7, with D perhaps TRBD1 or TRBD2 (5 bases each). This CDR3 region has 13 residues. Deletions cut 4 bases from V and 2 bases from J, with 9 bases between. CDR3 DNA sequence: TGTGCCAGCAGTTGGGACCGTACCTACGAGCAGTACTTC. Protein: CASSWDRTYEQYF.

This clonotype was detected ten times or more. V is TRBV24-1 and J is TRBJ1-5, with D maybe TRBD1 (5 bases). Germline V gene sequence: CDR1 KGHDR, CDR2 SFDVKD. This CDR3 has 16 amino acids. V dropped 4 bases and J dropped 1 base, with 13 bases sitting between them. In nucleotides, the CDR3 is TGTGCCACCAGTGAGGCGGGGGGACGAAGCAATCAGCCCCAGCATTTT. Protein: CATSEAGGRSNQPQHF.